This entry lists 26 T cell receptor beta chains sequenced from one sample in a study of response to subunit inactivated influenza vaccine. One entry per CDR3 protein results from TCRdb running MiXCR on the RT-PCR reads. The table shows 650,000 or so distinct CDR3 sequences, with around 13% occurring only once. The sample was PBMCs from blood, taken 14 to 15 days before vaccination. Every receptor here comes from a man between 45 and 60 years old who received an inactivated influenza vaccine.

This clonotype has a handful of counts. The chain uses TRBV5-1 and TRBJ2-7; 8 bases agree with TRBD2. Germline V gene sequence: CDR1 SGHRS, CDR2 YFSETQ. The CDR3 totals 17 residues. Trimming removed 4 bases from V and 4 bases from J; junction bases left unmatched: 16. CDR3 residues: CASSPGGGLAGKYEQYF. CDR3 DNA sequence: TGCGCCAGCAGCCCAGGAGGAGGACTAGCCGGGAAATACGAGCAGTACTTC. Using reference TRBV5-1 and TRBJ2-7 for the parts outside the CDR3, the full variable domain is KAGVTQTPRYLIKTRGQQVTLSCSPISGHRSVSWYQQTPGQGLQFLFEYFSETQRNKGNFPGRFSGRQFSNSRSEMNVSTLELGDSALYLCASSPGGGLAGKYEQYFGPGTRLTVT.

CDR3 coding DNA: TGTGCCAGCAGCTTAGATCTGTCTATACAAGAGACCCAGTACTTC. It encodes CASSLDLSIQETQYF. The rearrangement uses TRBV11-2 and TRBJ2-5; D remains ambiguous. Deletions cut 0 bases from V and 2 bases from J, with 10 bases between. The CDR3 runs to 15 residues. Looked up from germline, CDR1 is SGHAT and CDR2 is FQNNGV.

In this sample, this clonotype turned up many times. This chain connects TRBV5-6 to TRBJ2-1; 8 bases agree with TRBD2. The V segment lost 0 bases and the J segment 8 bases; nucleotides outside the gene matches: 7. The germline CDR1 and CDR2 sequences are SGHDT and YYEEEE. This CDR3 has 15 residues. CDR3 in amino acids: CASSLGRAGVDEQFF. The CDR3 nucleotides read TGTGCCAGCAGCTTGGGTCGAGCGGGAGTTGATGAGCAGTTCTTC.

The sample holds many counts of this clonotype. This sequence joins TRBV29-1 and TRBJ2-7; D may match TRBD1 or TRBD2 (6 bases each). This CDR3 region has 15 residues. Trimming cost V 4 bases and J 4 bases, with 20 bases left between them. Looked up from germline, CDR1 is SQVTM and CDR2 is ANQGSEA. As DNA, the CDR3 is TGCAGCGTTGGCCCCGCCGGGGGCGGAACGTACGAGCAGTACTTC. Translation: CSVGPAGGGTYEQYF.

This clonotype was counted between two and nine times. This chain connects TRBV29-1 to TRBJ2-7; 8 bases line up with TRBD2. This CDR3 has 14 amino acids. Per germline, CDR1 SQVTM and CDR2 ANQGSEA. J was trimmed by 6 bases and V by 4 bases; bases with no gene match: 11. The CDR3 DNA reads TGCAGCGTTGGCCTCGGGGGGGGCACCGGCGAGCAGTACTTC. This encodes CSVGLGGGTGEQYF.

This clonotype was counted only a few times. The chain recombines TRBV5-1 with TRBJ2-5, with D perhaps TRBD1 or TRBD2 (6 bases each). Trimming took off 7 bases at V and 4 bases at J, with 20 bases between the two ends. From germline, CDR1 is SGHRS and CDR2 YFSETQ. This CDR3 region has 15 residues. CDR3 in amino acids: CASRSEQGLSETQYF. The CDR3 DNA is TGCGCCAGCCGTTCGGAACAGGGACTCTCAGAGACCCAGTACTTC.

The CDR3 nucleotides are TGCAGTGCTAGTAGGAGGGGGGGATCCTACGAGCAGTACTTC. Translation gives CSASRRGGSYEQYF. V usage is TRBV20-1 and J usage is TRBJ2-7, with D perhaps matching TRBD2 (7 bases). The CDR3 length is 14 residues. V was trimmed by 3 bases and J by 1 base, leaving 13 bases between them. Germline values: CDR1 DFQATT, CDR2 SNEGSKA (reference sequence).

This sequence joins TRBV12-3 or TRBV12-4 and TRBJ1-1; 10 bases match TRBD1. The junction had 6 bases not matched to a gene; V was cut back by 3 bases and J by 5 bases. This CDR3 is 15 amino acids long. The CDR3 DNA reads TGTGCCAGCAGTTTTGCGAGGACAGGGGGGACTGAAGCTTTCTTT. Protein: CASSFARTGGTEAFF.

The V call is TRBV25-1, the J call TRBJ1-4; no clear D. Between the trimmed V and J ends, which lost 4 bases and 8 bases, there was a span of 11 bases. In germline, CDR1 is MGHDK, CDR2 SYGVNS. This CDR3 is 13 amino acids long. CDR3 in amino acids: CASSAGPGEKLFF. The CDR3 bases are TGTGCCAGCAGTGCAGGACCGGGGGAAAAACTGTTTTTT.

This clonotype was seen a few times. The CDR3 region is CASSLGIGLNYEQYF. The CDR3 DNA follows: TGTGCCAGCAGCTTAGGTATCGGGCTTAACTACGAGCAGTACTTC. V and J are TRBV11-2 and TRBJ2-7; no definite D call. Germline values: CDR1 SGHAT, CDR2 FQNNGV. CDR3 size: 15 residues. Deletions cut 1 base from V and 3 bases from J, with 13 bases between.

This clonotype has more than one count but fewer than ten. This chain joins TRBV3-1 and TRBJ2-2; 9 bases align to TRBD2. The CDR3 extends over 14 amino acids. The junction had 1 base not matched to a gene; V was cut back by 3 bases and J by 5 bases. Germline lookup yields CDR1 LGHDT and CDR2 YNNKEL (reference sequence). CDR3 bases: TGTGCCAGCAGCCATACTAGCGGGACCGGGGAGCTGTTTTTT. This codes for CASSHTSGTGELFF.

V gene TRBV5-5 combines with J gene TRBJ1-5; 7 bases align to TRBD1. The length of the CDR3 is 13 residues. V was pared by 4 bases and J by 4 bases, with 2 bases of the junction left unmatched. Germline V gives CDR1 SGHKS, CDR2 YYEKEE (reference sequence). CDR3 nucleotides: TGTGCCAGCAGCCAGACAGGGAATCAGCCCCAGCATTTT. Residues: CASSQTGNQPQHF.

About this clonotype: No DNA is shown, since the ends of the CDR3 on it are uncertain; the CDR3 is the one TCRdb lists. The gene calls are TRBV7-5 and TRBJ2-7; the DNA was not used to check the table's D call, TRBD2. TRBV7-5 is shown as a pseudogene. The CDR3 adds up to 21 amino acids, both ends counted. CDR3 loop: CISVSEASGPGLAGGSYEQYF.

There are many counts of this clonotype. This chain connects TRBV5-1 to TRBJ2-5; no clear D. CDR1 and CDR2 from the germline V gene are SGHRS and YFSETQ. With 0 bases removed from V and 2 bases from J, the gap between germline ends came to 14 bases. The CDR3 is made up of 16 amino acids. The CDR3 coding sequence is TGCGCCAGCAGCTTGGCTCGGCTTGGGCGACAAGAGACCCAGTACTTC. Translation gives CASSLARLGRQETQYF.

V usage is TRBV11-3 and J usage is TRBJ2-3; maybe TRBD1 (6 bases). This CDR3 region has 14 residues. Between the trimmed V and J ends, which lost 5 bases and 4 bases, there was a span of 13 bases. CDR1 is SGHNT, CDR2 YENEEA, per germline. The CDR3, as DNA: TGTGCCAGCAGCCTCGGACAGATGTCAGATACGCAGTATTTT. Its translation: CASSLGQMSDTQYF.

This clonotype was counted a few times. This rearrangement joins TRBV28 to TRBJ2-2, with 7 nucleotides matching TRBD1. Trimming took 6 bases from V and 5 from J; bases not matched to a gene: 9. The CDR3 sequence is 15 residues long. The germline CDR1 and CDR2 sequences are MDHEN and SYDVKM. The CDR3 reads CASRIRGRGTGELFF. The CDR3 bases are TGTGCCAGCAGGATTAGGGGGCGAGGGACCGGGGAGCTGTTTTTT.

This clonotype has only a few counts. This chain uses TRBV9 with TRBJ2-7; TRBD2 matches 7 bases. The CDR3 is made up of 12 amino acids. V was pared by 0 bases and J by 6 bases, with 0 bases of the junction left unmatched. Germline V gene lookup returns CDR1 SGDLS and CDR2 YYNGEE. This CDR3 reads CASSVGGGEQYF. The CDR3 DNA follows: TGTGCCAGCAGCGTAGGCGGGGGCGAGCAGTACTTC.

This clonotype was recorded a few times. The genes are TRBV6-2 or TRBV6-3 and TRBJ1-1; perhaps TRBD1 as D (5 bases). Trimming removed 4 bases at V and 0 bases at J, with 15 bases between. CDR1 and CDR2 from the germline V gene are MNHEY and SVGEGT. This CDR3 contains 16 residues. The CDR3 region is CASSSRDVRMNTEAFF. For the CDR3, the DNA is TGTGCCAGCAGTTCCAGGGACGTTCGGATGAACACTGAAGCTTTCTTT.

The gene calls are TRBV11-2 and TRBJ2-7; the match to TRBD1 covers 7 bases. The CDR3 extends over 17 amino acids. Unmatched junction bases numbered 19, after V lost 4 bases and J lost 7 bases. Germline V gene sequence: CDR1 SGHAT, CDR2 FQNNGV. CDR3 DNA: TGTGCCAGCAGCTCATTCAGGGACAGAAGAGAGGCTGGGGAGCAGTACTTC. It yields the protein CASSSFRDRREAGEQYF.

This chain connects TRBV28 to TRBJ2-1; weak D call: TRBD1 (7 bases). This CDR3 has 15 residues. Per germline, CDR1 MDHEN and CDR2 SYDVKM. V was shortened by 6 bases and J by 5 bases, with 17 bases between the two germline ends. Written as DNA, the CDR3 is TGTGCCAGCAGAGCCCAGGGGGGCGTAAACAATGAGCAGTTCTTC. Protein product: CASRAQGGVNNEQFF.

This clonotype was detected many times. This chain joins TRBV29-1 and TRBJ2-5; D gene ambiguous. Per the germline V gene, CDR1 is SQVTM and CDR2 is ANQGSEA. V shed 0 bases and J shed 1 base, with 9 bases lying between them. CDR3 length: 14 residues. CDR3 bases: TGCAGCGTTGAAGATCCTTGGGGCCAAGAGACCCAGTACTTC. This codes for CSVEDPWGQETQYF.

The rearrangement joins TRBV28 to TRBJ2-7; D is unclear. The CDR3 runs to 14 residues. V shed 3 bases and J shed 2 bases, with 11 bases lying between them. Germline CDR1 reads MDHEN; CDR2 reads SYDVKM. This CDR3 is CASSLVPQPYEQYF. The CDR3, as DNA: TGTGCCAGCAGTTTGGTACCCCAACCCTACGAGCAGTACTTC.

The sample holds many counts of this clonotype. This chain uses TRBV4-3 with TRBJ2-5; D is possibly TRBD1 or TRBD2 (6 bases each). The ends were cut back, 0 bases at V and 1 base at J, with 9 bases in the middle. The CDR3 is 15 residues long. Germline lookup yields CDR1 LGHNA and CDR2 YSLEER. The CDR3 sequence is CASSQDRGAQETQYF. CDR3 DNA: TGCGCCAGCAGCCAAGATAGGGGGGCCCAAGAGACCCAGTACTTC.

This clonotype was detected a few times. CDR3 DNA sequence: TGCAGCGGTACAGGGATAATGAACACTGAAGCTTTCTTT. Protein sequence: CSGTGIMNTEAFF. The chain employs TRBV29-1 and TRBJ1-1; a weak D match, TRBD1 (6 bases). CDR1 SQVTM and CDR2 ANQGSEA come from the germline V gene. The CDR3 has 13 residues. V lost 7 bases and J lost 0, with 12 bases in between.

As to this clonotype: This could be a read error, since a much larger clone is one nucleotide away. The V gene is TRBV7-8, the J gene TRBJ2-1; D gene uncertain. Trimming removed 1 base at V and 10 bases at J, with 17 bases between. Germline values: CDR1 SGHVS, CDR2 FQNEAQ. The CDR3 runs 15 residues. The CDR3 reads CASSLGRFGDEEQFF. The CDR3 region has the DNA TGTGCCAGCAGCTTAGGGCGTTTTGGCGATGAGGAGCAGTTCTTC.

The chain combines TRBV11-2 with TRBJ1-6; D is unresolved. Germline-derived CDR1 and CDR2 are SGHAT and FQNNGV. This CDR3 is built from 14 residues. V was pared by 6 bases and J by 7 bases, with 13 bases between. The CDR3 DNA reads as TGTGCCAGCAGGCCGACGGTCGGGAATTCACCCCTCCACTTT. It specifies CASRPTVGNSPLHF.